Below, one TCR beta chain is given with its context. These data belong to a study of blood T cell repertoires in COVID-19. Overall study context: Researchers got acute and convalescent COVID-19 samples from the United States, Italy and Spain. PBMCs, B-cell-depleted T cells, or T cells provided the cDNA or gDNA that made up the material.

Per the study methods: Estimates of nucleated cell counts were drawn from the amplification of reference gene primers. The repertoire was sequenced with immunoSEQ multiplex PCR; TCRdb's copy has only in-frame clones and lacks some. For V, J and clone size, that table is used; D and trimming come from the DNA. Of about 200,000 clones listed, around 86% are singletons. The receptor's source is a man aged 55-75 years with acute or convalescent COVID-19. The source material was peripheral blood.

CDR3 sequence reads: CASSPGGTSQNIQYF. CDR3 in DNA: TGTGCCAGCAGCCCGGGGGGGACTAGCCAAAACATTCAGTACTTC. The rearrangement links TRBV5-4 to TRBJ2-4; 9 positions agree with TRBD2. This CDR3 contains 15 residues. V shed 4 bases, J shed 5 bases, and the junction held 7 bases outside the gene matches. Germline CDR1 SGHNT, CDR2 YYREEE (reference sequence).